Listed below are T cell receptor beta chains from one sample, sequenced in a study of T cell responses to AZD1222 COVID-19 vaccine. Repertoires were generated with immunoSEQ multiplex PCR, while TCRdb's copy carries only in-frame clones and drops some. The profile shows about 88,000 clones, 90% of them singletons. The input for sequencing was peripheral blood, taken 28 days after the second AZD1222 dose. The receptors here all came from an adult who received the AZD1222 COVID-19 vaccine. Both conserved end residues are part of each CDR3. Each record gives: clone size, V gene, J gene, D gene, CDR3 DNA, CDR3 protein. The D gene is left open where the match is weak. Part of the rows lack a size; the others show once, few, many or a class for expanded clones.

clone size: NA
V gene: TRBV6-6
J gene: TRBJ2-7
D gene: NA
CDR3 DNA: TGTGCCAGCACCCAGGGGTACGAGCAGTACTTC
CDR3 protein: CASTQGYEQYF

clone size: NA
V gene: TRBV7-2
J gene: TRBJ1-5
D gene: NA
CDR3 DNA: TGTGCCAGCAGCGCCCAAGAGGATCAGCCCCAGCATTTT
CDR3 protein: CASSAQEDQPQHF

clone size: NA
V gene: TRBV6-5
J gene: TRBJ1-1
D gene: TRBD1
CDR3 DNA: TGTGCCAGCAGTACGAGCAGGGGGCTTGGCACTGAAGCTTTCTTT
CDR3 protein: CASSTSRGLGTEAFF

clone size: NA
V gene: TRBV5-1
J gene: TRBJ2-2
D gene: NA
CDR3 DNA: TGCGCCAGCAGCCTGGGGGCTGGGAACACCGGGGAGCTGTTTTTT
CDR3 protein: CASSLGAGNTGELFF

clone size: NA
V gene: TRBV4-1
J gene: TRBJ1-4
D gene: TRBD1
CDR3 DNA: TGCGCCAGCAGCCAAAGAAATAGGGGACAGCAAAATGAAAAACTGTTTTTT
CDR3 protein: CASSQRNRGQQNEKLFF

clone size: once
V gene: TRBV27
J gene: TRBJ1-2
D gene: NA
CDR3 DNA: TGTGCCAGCATCCTTTGCCCTGGCGGCTACACCTTC
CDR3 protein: CASILCPGGYTF

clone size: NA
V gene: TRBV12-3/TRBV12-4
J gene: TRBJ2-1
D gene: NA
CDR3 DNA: TGTGCCAGCAGCTCCTCAGAGGGCAATGAGCAGTTCTTC
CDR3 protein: CASSSSEGNEQFF

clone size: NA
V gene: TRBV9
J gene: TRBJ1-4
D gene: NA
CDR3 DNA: TGTGCCAGCAGCACCGGGTCTACTGAAAAACTGTTTTTT
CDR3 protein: CASSTGSTEKLFF

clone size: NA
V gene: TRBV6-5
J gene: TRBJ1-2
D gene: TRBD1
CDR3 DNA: TGTGCCAGCAATTCACGACAGGGTTCTGGCTACACCTTC
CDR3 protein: CASNSRQGSGYTF

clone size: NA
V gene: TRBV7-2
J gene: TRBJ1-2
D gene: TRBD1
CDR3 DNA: TGTGCCAGCAGCCCAGGACAGGGGGAGTGGGGCTACACCTTC
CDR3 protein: CASSPGQGEWGYTF

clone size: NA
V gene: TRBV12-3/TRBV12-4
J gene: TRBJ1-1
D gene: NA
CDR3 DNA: TGTGCCAGCAGCTATCAGGGAGTCACTGAAGCTTTCTTT
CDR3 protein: CASSYQGVTEAFF

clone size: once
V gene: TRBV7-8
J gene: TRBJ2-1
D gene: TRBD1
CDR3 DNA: TGTGCCAGCAGCCCCCAACAGGGGGCGCCTTCCTACAATGAGCAGTTCTTC
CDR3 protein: CASSPQQGAPSYNEQFF

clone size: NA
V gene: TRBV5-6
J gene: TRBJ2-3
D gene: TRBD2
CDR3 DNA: TGTGCCAGCAGCTTGTTTAGCGGGAAGATGGATACGCAGTATTTT
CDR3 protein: CASSLFSGKMDTQYF

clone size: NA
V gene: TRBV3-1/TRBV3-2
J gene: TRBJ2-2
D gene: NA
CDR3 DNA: TGTGCCAGCTCCGACCGGGAGCTGTTTTTT
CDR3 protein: CASSDRELFF

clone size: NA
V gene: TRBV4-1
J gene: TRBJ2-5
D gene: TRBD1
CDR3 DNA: TGCGCCAGCAGCCAAGGCTACAGGGGATTGGAGACCCAGTACTTC
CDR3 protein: CASSQGYRGLETQYF

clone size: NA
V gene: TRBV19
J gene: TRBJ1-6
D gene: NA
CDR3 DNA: TGTGCCAGTAACACAGGTCCTAGCTCCTATAATTCACCCCTCCACTTT
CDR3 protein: CASNTGPSSYNSPLHF

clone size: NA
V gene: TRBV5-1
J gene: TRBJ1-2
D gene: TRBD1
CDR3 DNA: TGCGCCAGCAGCTTGGTCGGACAGGATGGCTACACCTTC
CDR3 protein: CASSLVGQDGYTF

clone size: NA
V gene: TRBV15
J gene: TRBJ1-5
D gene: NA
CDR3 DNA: TGTGCCACCAGCAGGAACAGGAGGGGCAATCAGCCCCAGCATTTT
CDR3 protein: CATSRNRRGNQPQHF

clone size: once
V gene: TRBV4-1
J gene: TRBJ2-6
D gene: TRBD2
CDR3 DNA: TGCGCCAGCAGCCAAGAGGGAGGGACTGGGGCCAACGTCCTGACTTTC
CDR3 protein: CASSQEGGTGANVLTF

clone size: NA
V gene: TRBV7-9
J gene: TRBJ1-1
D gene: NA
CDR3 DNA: TGTGCCAGCAGCTTATTCCCTCACGCTGAAGCTTTCTTT
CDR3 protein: CASSLFPHAEAFF

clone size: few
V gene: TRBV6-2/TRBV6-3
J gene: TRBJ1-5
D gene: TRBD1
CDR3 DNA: TGTGCCAGCAGTCTACAAAGACAGGGCCGCAATCAGCCCCAGCATTTT
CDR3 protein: CASSLQRQGRNQPQHF

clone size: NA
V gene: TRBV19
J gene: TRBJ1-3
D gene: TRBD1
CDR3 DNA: TGTGCCAGTAGTGTGCTACAGGGGGCTGGTGGAAACACCATATATTTT
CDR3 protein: CASSVLQGAGGNTIYF

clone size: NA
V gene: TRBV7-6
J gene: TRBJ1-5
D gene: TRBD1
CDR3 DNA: TGTGCCAGCAGCTTACGCGGGACAGATATTAGCAATCAGCCCCAGCATTTT
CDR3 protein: CASSLRGTDISNQPQHF

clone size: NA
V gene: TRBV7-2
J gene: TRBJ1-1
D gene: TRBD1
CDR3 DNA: TGTGCCAGCAGCTTCGGACAGGGCAGGAACACTGAAGCTTTCTTT
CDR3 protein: CASSFGQGRNTEAFF

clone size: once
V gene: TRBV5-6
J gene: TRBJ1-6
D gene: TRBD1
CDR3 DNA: TGTGCCAGCAGCTTCAGGGACAGTGGGAATTCACCCCTCCACTTT
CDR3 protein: CASSFRDSGNSPLHF

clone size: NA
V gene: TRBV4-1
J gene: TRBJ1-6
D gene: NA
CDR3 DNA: TGCGCCAGCAGCCAAGTACTGGCGCGTGGGGGGAGGTGGGGACCCCTCCACTTT
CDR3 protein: CASSQVLARGGRWGPLHF

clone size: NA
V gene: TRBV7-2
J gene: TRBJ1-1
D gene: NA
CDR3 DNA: TGTGCCAGCAGCCCCGACCCCAAAACTGAAGCTTTCTTT
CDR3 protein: CASSPDPKTEAFF

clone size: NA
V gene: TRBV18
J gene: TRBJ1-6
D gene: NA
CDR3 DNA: TGTGCCAGCTCAAACGCACGGGACTATAATTCACCCCTCCACTTT
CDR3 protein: CASSNARDYNSPLHF

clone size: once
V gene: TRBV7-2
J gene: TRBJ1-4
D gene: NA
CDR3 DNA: TGTGCCAGCAGCTTGCAGCGTGCAACTAATGAAAAACTGTTTTTT
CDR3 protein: CASSLQRATNEKLFF

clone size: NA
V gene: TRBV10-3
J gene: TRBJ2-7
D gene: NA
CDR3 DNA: TGTGCCATCAGTGAGCGGTCAGGCTACGAGCAGTACTTC
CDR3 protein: CAISERSGYEQYF

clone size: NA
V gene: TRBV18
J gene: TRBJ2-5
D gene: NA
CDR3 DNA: TGTGCCAGCTCACCATCCGGCCAGACCCAGTACTTC
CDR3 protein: CASSPSGQTQYF

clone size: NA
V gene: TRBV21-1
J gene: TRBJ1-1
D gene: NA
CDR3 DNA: TGTGCCAGCAGCAAAGCTGGTTCGGGCAGGGTAGGAACTGAAGCTTTCTTT
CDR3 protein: CASSKAGSGRVGTEAFF

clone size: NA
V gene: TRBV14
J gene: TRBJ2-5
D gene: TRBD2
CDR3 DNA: TGTGCCAGCAGCCAACTAGCGGGGGACCGGTTCCAAGAGACCCAGTACTTC
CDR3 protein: CASSQLAGDRFQETQYF

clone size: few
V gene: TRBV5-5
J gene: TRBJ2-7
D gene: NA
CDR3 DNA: TGTGCCAGCAACACTGACTTATCCTACGAGCAGTACTTC
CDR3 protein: CASNTDLSYEQYF

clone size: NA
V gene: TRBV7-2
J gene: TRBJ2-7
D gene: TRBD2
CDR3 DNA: TGTGCCAGCAGCTTTAGAGCGGGGGGACTTCAGGAGCAGTACTTC
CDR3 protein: CASSFRAGGLQEQYF

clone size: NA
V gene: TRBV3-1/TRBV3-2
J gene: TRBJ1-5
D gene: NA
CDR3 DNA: TGTGCCAGCAGCCAAGAAGGGGCGCAGCCCCAGCATTTT
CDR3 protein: CASSQEGAQPQHF

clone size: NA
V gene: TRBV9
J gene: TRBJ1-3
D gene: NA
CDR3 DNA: TGTGCCAGCAGCTTGACAGGAACCCCTGGAAACACCATATATTTT
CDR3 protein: CASSLTGTPGNTIYF

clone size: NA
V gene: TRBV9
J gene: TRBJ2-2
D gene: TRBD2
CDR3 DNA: TGTGCCAGCAGCGGTACGGGGGGGCCCCGGGAGCTGTTTTTT
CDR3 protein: CASSGTGGPRELFF

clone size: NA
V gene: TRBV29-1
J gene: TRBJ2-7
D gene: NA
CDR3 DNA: TGCAGCGTTGGACCGGGACTTCCCTCCTACGAGCAGTACTTC
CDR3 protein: CSVGPGLPSYEQYF

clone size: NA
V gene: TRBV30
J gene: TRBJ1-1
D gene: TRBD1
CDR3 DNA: TGTGCCTGGGATCCGGGACAGGGGAACACTGAAGCTTTCTTT
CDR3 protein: CAWDPGQGNTEAFF

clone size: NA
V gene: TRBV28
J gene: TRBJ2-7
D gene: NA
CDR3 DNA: TGTGCCAGCAGTTTCGCGGGCCGGGGGACCTACGAGCAGTACTTC
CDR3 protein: CASSFAGRGTYEQYF

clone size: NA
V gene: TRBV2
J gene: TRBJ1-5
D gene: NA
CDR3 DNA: TGTGCCAGCGGCGGAGCAGGGGCGAGCAATCAGCCCCAGCATTTT
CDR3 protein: CASGGAGASNQPQHF

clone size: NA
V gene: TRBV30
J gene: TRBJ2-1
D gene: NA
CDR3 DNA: TGTGCCTGGAGTCAAGGCAACTACAATGAGCAGTTCTTC
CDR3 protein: CAWSQGNYNEQFF

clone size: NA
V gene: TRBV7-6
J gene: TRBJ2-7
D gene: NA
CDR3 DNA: TGTGCCAGCAGCTACAGTCGGGGGAACGAGCAGTACTTC
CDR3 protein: CASSYSRGNEQYF

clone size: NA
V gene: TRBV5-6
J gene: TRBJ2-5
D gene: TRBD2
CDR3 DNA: TGTGCCAGCAGCTGGGGACTAGCGGCCCAAGAGACCCAGTACTTC
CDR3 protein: CASSWGLAAQETQYF

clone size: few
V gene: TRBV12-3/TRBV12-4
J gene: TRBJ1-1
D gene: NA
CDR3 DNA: TGTGCCAGCAGTTTAAATGGGGGCACTGAAGCTTTCTTT
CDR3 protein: CASSLNGGTEAFF

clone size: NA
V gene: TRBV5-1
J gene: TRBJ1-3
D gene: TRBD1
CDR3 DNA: TGCGCCAGCAGCTTGGGACAGGGAAAACGGGCCGGAAACACCATATATTTT
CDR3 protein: CASSLGQGKRAGNTIYF

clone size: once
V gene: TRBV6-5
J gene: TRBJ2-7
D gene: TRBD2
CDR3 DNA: TGTGCCAGCAGCACTAGCGGCGTCCCCTACGAGCAGTACTTC
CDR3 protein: CASSTSGVPYEQYF

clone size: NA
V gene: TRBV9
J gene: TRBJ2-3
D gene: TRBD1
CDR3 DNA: TGTGCCAGCAGCCCCAGGCCCGGACAGGGGGCATATGATACGCAGTATTTT
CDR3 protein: CASSPRPGQGAYDTQYF

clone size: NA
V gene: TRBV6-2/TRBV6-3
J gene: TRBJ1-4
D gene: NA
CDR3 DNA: TGTGCCAGCAGTTACGACCTACCAGGGGAACTGTTTTTT
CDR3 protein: CASSYDLPGELFF